The clone carrying this T cell receptor (beta chain) has ten or more counts. Its antigen is unidentified. The source of the sample is a study of prognosis after radiotherapy for stage I lung cancer. Study-wide results and caveats: There were reportedly differences in TRBV and TRBJ gene usage between patients with and without metastases. Counts of unique TCR clones fell following stereotactic body radiation therapy, median about 10,000 versus 6,900.

The V gene lost 4 bases and the J gene lost 4 bases, with 22 bases spanning the gap. This CDR3 contains 17 residues. Germline assignment: CDR1 LGHNT and CDR2 FRNRAP. Genomic DNA served as the source from which two-round multiplex PCR generated TCR beta CDR3 amplicons. The authors ran first-round PCR with primers specific to each TRBV and TRBJ gene. A single record per CDR3 protein comes from TCRdb applying MiXCR to the multiplex PCR reads. The profile shows some 27,000 distinct CDR3 sequences, about 41% of them singletons. Every patient was node-negative on CT and PET/CT and lacked prior chemotherapy, radiotherapy or other malignancies.

The source was PBMCs, collected before or after stereotactic body radiation therapy (not recorded which). The TCR originated in a donor aged 50 or older with non-small cell lung cancer. The V call is TRBV12-5, the J call TRBJ1-2; the D is unclear. CDR3 amino acids: CASGSDIGPGGSYGYTF. The DNA of the CDR3 is TGTGCTAGTGGTTCGGATATAGGGCCGGGAGGTAGCTATGGCTACACCTTC.